This T cell receptor (beta chain) emerged from a study of T cell repertoires in cytomegalovirus infection. Across the study: Matching HLA type and CMV infection were both indicated by public TCR beta signatures.

This clonotype was seen only once. The antigen is unknown. Overall study findings and caveats: Clonotypes of TCR beta that were HLA-C-restricted and CMV-specific dominated the ex vivo response.

Losses at the gene ends were 5 bases for V and 8 bases for J; bases not matched to a gene: 11. Germline V gene lookup returns CDR1 MNHEY and CDR2 SMNVEV (reference sequence). CDR3 size: 15 residues. TCRdb reprocessed the reads with MiXCR, giving one entry per CDR3 protein. Of 700,000 to 950,000 distinct CDR3 sequences in the sample, approximately 30% are singletons; the top ten hold 12%. The V call is TRBV27, the J call TRBJ2-1, with 8 bases identical to TRBD1. This TCR came from a human donor in good health (CMV status not recorded). Some clones in this sample may be carry-over from other donors' samples. The sequencing here drew on cultured CD8+ T cells from PBMCs, taken from culture after CMV antigen stimulation. CDR3 sequence: CASSPQGGILHEQFF. The CDR3 bases are TGTGCCAGCAGTCCACAGGGGGGTATCCTCCATGAGCAGTTCTTC.